Listed here is a single TCR beta chain. This record comes from a study of T cell responses to AZD1222 COVID-19 vaccine. Germline lookup yields CDR1 MNHEY and CDR2 SVGAGI. This CDR3 is 14 amino acids long. The V and J ends lost 7 bases and 5 bases respectively, with 14 bases between them. Clones were read by immunoSEQ multiplex PCR, and TCRdb kept only the in-frame ones, dropping some. The table lists 85,000 to 100,000 clones, roughly 92% of them singletons, with about 8.1% in the top ten. The source was peripheral blood, collected 28 days after the second AZD1222 dose. The sequence was collected from an adult who received the AZD1222 COVID-19 vaccine. The chain links TRBV6-5 to TRBJ1-4; possibly TRBD1 for D (5 bases). DNA of the CDR3: TGTGCCAGCAACCCGGGGCAGGGAAATGAAAAACTGTTTTTT. Protein: CASNPGQGNEKLFF.